The clone carrying this TCR beta chain has ten or more counts. This specimen belongs to a study of CD8 T cells in ankylosing spondylitis. A single record per CDR3 protein comes from TCRdb applying MiXCR to the 5' RACE reads. Here the sample spans approximately 240,000 distinct CDR3 sequences, 8% to 11% being singletons. CDR3 size: 15 residues. Per germline, CDR1 SEHNR and CDR2 FQNEAQ (reference sequence). V was pared by 5 bases and J by 3 bases, with 13 bases between. Material: blood, either unsorted or a sorted T cell fraction (not recorded which). The rearrangement links TRBV7-9 to TRBJ2-2; TRBD1 might be the D (6 bases). The sequence was collected from a male donor with ankylosing spondylitis or in good health (not recorded which). The CDR3, as DNA: TGTGCCAGCAGCCCCTGGACAGAAGACACCGGGGAGCTGTTTTTT. It encodes CASSPWTEDTGELFF.